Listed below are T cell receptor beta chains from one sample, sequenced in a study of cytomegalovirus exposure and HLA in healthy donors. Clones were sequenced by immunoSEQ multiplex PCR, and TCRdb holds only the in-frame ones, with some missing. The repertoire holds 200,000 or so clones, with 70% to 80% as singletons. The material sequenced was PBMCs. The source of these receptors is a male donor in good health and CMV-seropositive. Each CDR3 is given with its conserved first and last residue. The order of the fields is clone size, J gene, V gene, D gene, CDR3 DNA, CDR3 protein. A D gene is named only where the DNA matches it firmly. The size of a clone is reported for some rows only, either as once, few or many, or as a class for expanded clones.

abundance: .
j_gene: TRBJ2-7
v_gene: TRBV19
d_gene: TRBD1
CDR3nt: TGTGCCAGTAGACGGAACCCGACAGGGCCCTACGAGCAGTACTTC
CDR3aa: CASRRNPTGPYEQYF

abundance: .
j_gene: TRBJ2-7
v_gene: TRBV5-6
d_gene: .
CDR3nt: TGTGCCAGCAGCCAAGGGGGGGTTTCCTACGAGCAGTACTTC
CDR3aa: CASSQGGVSYEQYF

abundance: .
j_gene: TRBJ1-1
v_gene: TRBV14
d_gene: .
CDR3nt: TGTGCCAGCAGGGGCTTGAACACTGAAGCTTTCTTT
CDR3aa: CASRGLNTEAFF

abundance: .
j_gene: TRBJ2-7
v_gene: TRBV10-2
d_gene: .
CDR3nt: TGCGCCAGCAGTGAGCCCAGCGACTACGAGCAGTACTTC
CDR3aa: CASSEPSDYEQYF

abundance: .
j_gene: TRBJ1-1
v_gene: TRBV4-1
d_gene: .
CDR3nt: TGCGCCAGCAGCTTGAGGGTCCTCCCGACGCGGAACACTGAAGCTTTCTTT
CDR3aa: CASSLRVLPTRNTEAFF

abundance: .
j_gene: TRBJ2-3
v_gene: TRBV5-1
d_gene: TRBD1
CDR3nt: TGCGCCAGCAGCTTGGGGGACAGGGCTACAGATACGCAGTATTTT
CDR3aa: CASSLGDRATDTQYF

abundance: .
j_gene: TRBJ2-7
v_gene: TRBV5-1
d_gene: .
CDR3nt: TGCGCCAGCAGCGAGATGGAAGACAGCCAGGTCTACGAGCAGTACTTC
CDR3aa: CASSEMEDSQVYEQYF

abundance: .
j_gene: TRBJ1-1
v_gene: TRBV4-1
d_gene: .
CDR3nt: TGCGCCAGCAGCGCAGGGGCTAACACTGAAGCTTTCTTT
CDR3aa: CASSAGANTEAFF

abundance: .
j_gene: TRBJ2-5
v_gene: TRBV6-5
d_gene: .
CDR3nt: TGTGCCAGCAGCCCCGGACGGATGGCGGGGGAGACCCAGTACTTC
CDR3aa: CASSPGRMAGETQYF

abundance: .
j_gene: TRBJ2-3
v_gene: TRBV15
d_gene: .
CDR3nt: TGTGCCACCAGCAGGCAAGCATTTTTAGATACGCAGTATTTT
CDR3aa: CATSRQAFLDTQYF

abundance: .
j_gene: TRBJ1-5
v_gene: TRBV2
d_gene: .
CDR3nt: TGTGCCAGCAGCCTCCCCAGACAGGTCTCGGGCAATCAGCCCCAGCATTTT
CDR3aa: CASSLPRQVSGNQPQHF

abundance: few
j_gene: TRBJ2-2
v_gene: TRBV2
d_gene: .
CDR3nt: TGTGCCAGCAGGGCGGCCGGGGAGCTGTTTTTT
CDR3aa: CASRAAGELFF

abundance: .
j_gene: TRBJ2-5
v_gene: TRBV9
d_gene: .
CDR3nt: TGTGCCAGCAGCGTAGACCCTCTGGTAGCCGCTATGAACTTC
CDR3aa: CASSVDPLVAAMNF

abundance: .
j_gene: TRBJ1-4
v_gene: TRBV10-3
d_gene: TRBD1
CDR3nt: TGTGCCATCAGTCCTACGGGACAGGGAGAAGAAAAACTGTTTTTT
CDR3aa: CAISPTGQGEEKLFF

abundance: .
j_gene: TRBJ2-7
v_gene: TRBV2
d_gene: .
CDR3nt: TGTGCCAGCAGTTTAGACAGCTACGAGCAGTACTTC
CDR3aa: CASSLDSYEQYF

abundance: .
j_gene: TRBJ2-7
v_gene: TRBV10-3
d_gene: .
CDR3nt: TGTGCCATCAGTGAGACAGCAAACTACGAGCAGTACTTC
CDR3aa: CAISETANYEQYF

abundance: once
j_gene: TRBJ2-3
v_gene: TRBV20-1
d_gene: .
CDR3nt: TGCAGTTTCCCTAGAGGCGATACGCAGTATTTT
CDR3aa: CSFPRGDTQYF

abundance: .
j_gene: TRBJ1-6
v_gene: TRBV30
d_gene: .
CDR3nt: TGTGCCTGGAGACCCAATCAGGGGTCGCATTCACCCCTCCACTTT
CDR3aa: CAWRPNQGSHSPLHF

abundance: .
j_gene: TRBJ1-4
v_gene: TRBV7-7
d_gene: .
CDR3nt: TGTGCTAGCAGCTTGGGAGTTAATGAAAAACTGTTTTTT
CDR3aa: CASSLGVNEKLFF

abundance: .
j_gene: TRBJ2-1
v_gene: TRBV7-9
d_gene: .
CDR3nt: TGTGCCAGCAGCCAGAATGAGCAGTTCTTC
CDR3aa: CASSQNEQFF

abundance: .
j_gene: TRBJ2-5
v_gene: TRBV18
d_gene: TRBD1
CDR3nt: TGTGCCAGCTCACCCTCGACAGGGCCTCAAGAGACCCAGTACTTC
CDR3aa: CASSPSTGPQETQYF

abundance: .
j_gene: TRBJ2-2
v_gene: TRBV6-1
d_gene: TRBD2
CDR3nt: TGTGCCAGCGAACTAGCGGGGACCGGGGAGCTGTTTTTT
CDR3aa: CASELAGTGELFF

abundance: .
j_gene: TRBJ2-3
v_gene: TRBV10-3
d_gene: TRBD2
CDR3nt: TGTGCCATCAGCGTGACTAGCGGGAGTCGCACAGATACGCAGTATTTT
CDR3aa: CAISVTSGSRTDTQYF

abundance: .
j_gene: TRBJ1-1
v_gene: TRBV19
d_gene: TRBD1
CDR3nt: TGTGCCAGTAATCCCCAGGGGGTAAACACTGAAGCTTTCTTT
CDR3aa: CASNPQGVNTEAFF

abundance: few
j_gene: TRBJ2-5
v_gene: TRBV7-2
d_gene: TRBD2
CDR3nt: TGTGCCAGCAGCTCTACAGCGGGGCGGGAGCAGTACTTC
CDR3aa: CASSSTAGREQYF

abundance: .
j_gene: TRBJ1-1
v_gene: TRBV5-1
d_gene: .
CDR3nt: TGCGCCAGCAGCTTGGAGTCCAGTAAGAACACTGAAGCTTTCTTT
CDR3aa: CASSLESSKNTEAFF

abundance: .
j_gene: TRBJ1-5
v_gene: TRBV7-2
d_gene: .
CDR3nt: TGTGCCAGCAGATCGGTCGATAGCAATCAGCCCCAGCATTTT
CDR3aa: CASRSVDSNQPQHF

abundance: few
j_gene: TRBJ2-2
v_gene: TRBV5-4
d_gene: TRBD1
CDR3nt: TGTGCCAGCAGCCTACGAACAGGGGGCGGCACCGGGGAGCTGTTTTTT
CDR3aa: CASSLRTGGGTGELFF

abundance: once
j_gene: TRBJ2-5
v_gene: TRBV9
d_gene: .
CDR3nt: TGTGCCACAGCGGCCTCGGGCCGGAGGGAGGAGACCCAGTACTTC
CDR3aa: CATAASGRREETQYF

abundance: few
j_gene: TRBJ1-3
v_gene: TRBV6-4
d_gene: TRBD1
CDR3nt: TGTGCCGGCGGACAGGGGGCCGACTCTGGAAACACCATATATTTT
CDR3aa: CAGGQGADSGNTIYF

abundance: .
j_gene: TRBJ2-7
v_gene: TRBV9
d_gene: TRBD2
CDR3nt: TGTGCCAGCAGCCCCCCAAGAGGTAGCGGGACCTACGAGCAGTACTTC
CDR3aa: CASSPPRGSGTYEQYF

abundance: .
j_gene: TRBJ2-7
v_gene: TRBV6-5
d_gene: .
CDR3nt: TGTGCCAGCAAGGGTTCGGGAGTATACGAGCAGTACTTC
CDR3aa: CASKGSGVYEQYF

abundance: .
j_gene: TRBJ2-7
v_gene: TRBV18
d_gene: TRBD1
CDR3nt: TGTGCCAGCTCACTCACCGAAGGGACAGTCTACGAGCAGTACTTC
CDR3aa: CASSLTEGTVYEQYF

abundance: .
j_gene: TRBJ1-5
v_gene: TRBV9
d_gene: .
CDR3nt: TGTGCCAGCAGCCCTAGCGGGCTCAATCAGCCCCAGCATTTT
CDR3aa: CASSPSGLNQPQHF

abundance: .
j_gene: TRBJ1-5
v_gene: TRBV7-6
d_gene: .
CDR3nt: TGTGCCAGCAGCTTAGGAAGCGGTCTCTATCAGCCCCAGCATTTT
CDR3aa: CASSLGSGLYQPQHF

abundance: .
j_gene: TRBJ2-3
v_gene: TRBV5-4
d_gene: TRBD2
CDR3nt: TGTGCCAGCAGCTTGAGCGGGGGTGTTACAGATACGCAGTATTTT
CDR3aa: CASSLSGGVTDTQYF

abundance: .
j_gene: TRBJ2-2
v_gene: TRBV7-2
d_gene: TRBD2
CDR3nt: TGTGCCAGCAGCCCGGCAGCGGGGGTTAACACCGGGGAGCTGTTTTTT
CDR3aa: CASSPAAGVNTGELFF

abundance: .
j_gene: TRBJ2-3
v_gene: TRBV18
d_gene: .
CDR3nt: TGTGCCAGCTCACCACCGGGCAGGGGTGTACGAGATACGCAGTATTTT
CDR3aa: CASSPPGRGVRDTQYF

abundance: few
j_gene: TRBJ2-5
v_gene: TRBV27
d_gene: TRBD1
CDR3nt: TGTGCCAGCAGTCCCACTGGGACAGGGGGCTGGGAGACCCAGTACTTC
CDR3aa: CASSPTGTGGWETQYF

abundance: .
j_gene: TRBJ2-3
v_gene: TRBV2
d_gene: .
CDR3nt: TGTGCCAGCAGTGAAGGGCTAGCTCGCTCAGATACGCAGTATTTT
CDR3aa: CASSEGLARSDTQYF

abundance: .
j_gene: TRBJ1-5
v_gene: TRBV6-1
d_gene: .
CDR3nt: TGTGTCACCGGGGAAGGCGTCAATCAGCCCCAGCATTTT
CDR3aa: CVTGEGVNQPQHF

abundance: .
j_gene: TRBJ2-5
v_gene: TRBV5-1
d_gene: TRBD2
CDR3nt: TGCGCCAGCAGCTTTAGCGGGAGTGGAGAGACCCAGTACTTC
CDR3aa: CASSFSGSGETQYF

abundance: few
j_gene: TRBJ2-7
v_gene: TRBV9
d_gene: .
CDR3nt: TGTGCCAGCAGCGTAGCGCCAGGCCCTACCTACGAGCAGTACTTC
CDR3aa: CASSVAPGPTYEQYF

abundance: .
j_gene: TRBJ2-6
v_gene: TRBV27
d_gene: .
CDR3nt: TGTGCCAGCAGTGCGTCGCAGACAGGCGGTCGAGCCAACGTCCTGACTTTC
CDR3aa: CASSASQTGGRANVLTF

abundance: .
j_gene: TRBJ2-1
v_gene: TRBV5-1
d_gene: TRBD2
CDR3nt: TGCGCCAGCAGCGAACTGACTAGCGGGAGAGGGAATGAGCAGTTCTTC
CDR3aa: CASSELTSGRGNEQFF

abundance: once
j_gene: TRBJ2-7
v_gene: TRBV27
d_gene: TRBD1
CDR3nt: TGTGCCAGCAGTCAAACAGGGGGCTACTCCTACGAGCAGTACTTC
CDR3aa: CASSQTGGYSYEQYF

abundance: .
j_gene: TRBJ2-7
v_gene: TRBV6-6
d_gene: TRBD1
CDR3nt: TGTGCCAGCAGACACCCGGGACAGCTTAAATACGAGCAGTACTTC
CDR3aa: CASRHPGQLKYEQYF

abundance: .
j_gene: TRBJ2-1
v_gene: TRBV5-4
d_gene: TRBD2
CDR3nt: TGTGCCAGCAGCCTCGGGACTAGCGGGAGTTCTTATAATGAGCAGTTCTTC
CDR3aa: CASSLGTSGSSYNEQFF

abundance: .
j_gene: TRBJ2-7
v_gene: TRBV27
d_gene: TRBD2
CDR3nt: TGTGCCAGCAGTTTAGGTTGGGGGGGAGGCTACGAGCAGTACTTC
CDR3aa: CASSLGWGGGYEQYF

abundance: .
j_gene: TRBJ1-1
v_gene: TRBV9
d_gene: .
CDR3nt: TGTGCCAGCAGCGTAGCTCCGGGAAACACTGAAGCTTTCTTT
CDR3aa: CASSVAPGNTEAFF

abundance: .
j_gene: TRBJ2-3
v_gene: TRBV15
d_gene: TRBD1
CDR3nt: TGTGCCACCGTCCGCGACAGGGGGCGAGATACGCAGTATTTT
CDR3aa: CATVRDRGRDTQYF

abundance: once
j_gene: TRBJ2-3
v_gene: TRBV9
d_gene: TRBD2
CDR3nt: TGTGCCAGCAGCGGAGAGCGGGGACTAGCGGGCTTTAGCACAGATACGCAGTATTTT
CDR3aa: CASSGERGLAGFSTDTQYF

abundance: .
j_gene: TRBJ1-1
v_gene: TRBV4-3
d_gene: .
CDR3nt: TGCGCCAGCAGCCAAGGGACAGTGTACACTGAAGCTTTCTTT
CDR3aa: CASSQGTVYTEAFF

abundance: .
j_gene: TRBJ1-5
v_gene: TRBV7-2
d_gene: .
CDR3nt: TGTGCCAGCAGCTTAACAGGGATCGGGGTGAATCAGCCCCAGCATTTT
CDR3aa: CASSLTGIGVNQPQHF

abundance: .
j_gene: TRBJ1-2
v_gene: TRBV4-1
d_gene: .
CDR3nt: TGCGCCAGCAGCCAAGATAGGGGATCGGTCTATGGCTACACCTTC
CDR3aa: CASSQDRGSVYGYTF